Below are 6 T cell receptor beta chains sequenced from a single sample in a study of blood T cell repertoires in COVID-19. Using immunoSEQ multiplex PCR, the repertoire was profiled, and TCRdb retains in-frame clones only, with some absent. Here the sample spans about 120,000 clones, about 89% being singletons. What was sequenced was peripheral blood. The receptors derive from a man in his forties with acute or convalescent COVID-19.

V is TRBV11-3 and J is TRBJ2-5; 10 nucleotides align to TRBD1. The junction had 3 bases not matched to a gene; V was cut back by 1 base and J by 1 base. The V gene's germline CDR1 is SGHNT and CDR2 YENEEA. The CDR3 has 16 amino acids. Here the CDR3 DNA reads TGTGCCAGCAGCTTAGGGGGACAGGGGTCCCAAGAGACCCAGTACTTC. This encodes CASSLGGQGSQETQYF.

V usage is TRBV5-5 and J usage is TRBJ2-3, with D perhaps TRBD1 (6 bases). Trimming left V 0 bases short and J 0 bases short, with 8 bases between. The CDR3 has 15 amino acids. Germline assignment: CDR1 SGHKS and CDR2 YYEKEE (reference sequence). CDR3 protein: CASSLGTVSTDTQYF. DNA of the CDR3: TGTGCCAGCAGCTTGGGGACAGTCAGCACAGATACGCAGTATTTT.

V gene TRBV5-8 combines with J gene TRBJ2-1; 11 positions match TRBD2. The CDR3 is 17 amino acids. The germline V gene encodes CDR1 SGHTS and CDR2 YDEGEE. V trimming: 4 bases; J trimming: 4 bases; junction bases outside the gene matches: 10. DNA of the CDR3: TGTGCCAGCAGCGACCCGACTAGCGGGGTCGGATACAATGAGCAGTTCTTC. Translation: CASSDPTSGVGYNEQFF.

V gene TRBV4-2 combines with J gene TRBJ1-6, with D perhaps TRBD1 (5 bases). The CDR3 runs to 17 residues. Germline loops: CDR1 LGHNA, CDR2 YNFKEQ. Trimming left V 0 bases short and J 10 bases short, with 19 bases between. The CDR3 DNA is TGTGCCAGCAGCCAAGATATAGGGGAAGGGATAGGATCACCCCTCCACTTT. Protein: CASSQDIGEGIGSPLHF.

This clone was seen a handful of times. The CDR3 loop is CAWRAGETRDEQYF. For the CDR3, the DNA is TGTGCCTGGAGGGCCGGAGAAACCCGGGACGAGCAGTACTTC. The chain carries TRBV30 and TRBJ2-7, with no clear D. The V end lost 3 bases, the J end lost 5 bases, and 17 bases lay between the germline ends. This CDR3 is 14 amino acids long. CDR1 is GTSNPN, CDR2 SVGIG, per germline (reference sequence).

The chain is built from TRBV6-2 or TRBV6-3 and TRBJ2-1, with TRBD2 identical over 8 bases. This CDR3 has 16 amino acids. V lost 2 bases and J lost 5; bases outside the gene matches: 8. Germline V lookup: CDR1 MNHEY, CDR2 SVGEGT. The CDR3 DNA follows: TGTGCCAGCAGTTACGATTCAAGCGGGAGCCACAATGAGCAGTTCTTC. Translating gives CASSYDSSGSHNEQFF.